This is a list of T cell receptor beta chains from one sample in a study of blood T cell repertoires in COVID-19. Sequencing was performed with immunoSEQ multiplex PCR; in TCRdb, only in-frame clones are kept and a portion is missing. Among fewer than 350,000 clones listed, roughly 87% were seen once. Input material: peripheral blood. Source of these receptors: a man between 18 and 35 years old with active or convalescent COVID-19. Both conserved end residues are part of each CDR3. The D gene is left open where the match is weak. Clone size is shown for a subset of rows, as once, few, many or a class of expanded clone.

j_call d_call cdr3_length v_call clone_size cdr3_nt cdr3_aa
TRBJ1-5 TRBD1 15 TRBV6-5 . TGTGCCAGCAGTCTAACCGGGACAGGGAGAGAGCCCCAGCATTTT CASSLTGTGREPQHF
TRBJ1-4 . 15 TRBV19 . TGTGCCAGTAGTATTGGGACTGCCCATAATGAAAAACTGTTTTTT CASSIGTAHNEKLFF
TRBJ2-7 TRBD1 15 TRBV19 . TGTGCCAGTAGTAAGCGGACAGGAACCCGTGGAGCGCAGTACTTC CASSKRTGTRGAQYF
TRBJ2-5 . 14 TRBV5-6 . TGTGCCAGCGGACTTGGCAGCATCCAAGAGACCCAGTACTTC CASGLGSIQETQYF
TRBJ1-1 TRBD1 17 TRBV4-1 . TGCGCCAGCAGCCAAGACGGGAGGGACAGTGGGGACACTGAAGCTTTCTTT CASSQDGRDSGDTEAFF
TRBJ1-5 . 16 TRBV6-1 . TGTGCCAGCAGTGAAGTTGGTTCAGGGTACAATCAGCCCCAGCATTTT CASSEVGSGYNQPQHF
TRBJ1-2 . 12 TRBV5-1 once TGCGCCAGCAGCCACGCCGGGGATGGCTACACCTTC CASSHAGDGYTF
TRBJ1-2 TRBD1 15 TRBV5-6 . TGTGCCAGCAGCTGGCAAACAGGGGGACCCTATGGCTACACCTTC CASSWQTGGPYGYTF
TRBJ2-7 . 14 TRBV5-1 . TGCGCCAGCAGCTTGCAGGGGTCTACCTACGAGCAGTACTTC CASSLQGSTYEQYF
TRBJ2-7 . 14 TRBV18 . TGTGCCAGCTCACCCCCCGGGTTCGCCTACGAGCAGTACTTC CASSPPGFAYEQYF
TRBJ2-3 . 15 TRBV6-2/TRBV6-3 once TGTGCCAGCAGTTACTCTAGCGGAACCACAGATACGCAGTATTTT CASSYSSGTTDTQYF
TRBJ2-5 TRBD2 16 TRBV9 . TGTGCCAGCAGCGTAGGAAGCGGGGGACACCAAGAGACCCAGTACTTC CASSVGSGGHQETQYF
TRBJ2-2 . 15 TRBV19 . TGTGCCAGTGCCCCAGGGGCCGGCATAGCCGGGGAGCTGTTTTTT CASAPGAGIAGELFF
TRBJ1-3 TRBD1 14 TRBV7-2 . TGTGCCAGCAGCCCGCGGACAGGAGAAGGCACCATATATTTT CASSPRTGEGTIYF
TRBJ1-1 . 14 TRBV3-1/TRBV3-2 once TGTGCCAGCAGCCAAGCCGCAGGGCGAACTGAAGCTTTCTTT CASSQAAGRTEAFF
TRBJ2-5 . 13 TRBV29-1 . TGCAGCGCCACAGGCCAGAGCCAAGAGACCCAGTACTTC CSATGQSQETQYF
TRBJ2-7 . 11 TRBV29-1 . TGCAGCGTTGGACAGCGGGACGAGCAGTACTTC CSVGQRDEQYF
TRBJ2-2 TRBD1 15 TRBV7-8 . TGTGCCAGCAGCTCCGGGACAGCGAACACCGGGGAGCTGTTTTTT CASSSGTANTGELFF
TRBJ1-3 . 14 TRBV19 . TGTGCCAGTAGTCCTACTAGGGCTGGAAACACCATATATTTT CASSPTRAGNTIYF
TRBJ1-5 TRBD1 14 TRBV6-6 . TGTGCCAGCAGTGCCCAGGGGGCAGGTCAGCCCCAGCATTTT CASSAQGAGQPQHF
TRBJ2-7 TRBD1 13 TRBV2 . TGTGCCAGCCATCCGGGACAGATGTCCGAGCAGTACTTC CASHPGQMSEQYF
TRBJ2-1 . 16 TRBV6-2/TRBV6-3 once TGTGCCAGCAGTCGCGCTTTCTTGAAATCTTACAATGAGCAGTTCTTC CASSRAFLKSYNEQFF
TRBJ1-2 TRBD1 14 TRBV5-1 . TGCGCCAGCAGCATCGTCGGACAGGAGGCTGGCTACACCTTC CASSIVGQEAGYTF
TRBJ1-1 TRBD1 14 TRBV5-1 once TGCGCCAGCACCTGGGACAGGGAATACACTGAAGCTTTCTTT CASTWDREYTEAFF
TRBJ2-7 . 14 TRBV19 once TGTGCCAGTAGTAGGACAGGAGGGCCCTACGAGCAGTACTTC CASSRTGGPYEQYF
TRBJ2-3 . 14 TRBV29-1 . TGCAGCGTCCAACGGGGGATCCTCACAGATACGCAGTATTTT CSVQRGILTDTQYF
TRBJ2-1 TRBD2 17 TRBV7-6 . TGTGCCAGCAGCTTAACCCATGGGACTAGCGGGGACAATGAGCAGTTCTTC CASSLTHGTSGDNEQFF
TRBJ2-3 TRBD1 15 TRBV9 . TGTGCCAGCAGCGTAGGGACAGGGTTCGCAGATACGCAGTATTTT CASSVGTGFADTQYF
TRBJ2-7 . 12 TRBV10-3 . TGTGCCATCAGGACTGACTCCTACGAGCAGTACTTC CAIRTDSYEQYF
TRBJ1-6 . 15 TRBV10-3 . TGTGCCATCAGGCCCCGAACAGAGTATAATTCACCCCTCCACTTT CAIRPRTEYNSPLHF
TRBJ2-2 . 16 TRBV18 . TGTGCCAGCTCACCCGTCGGCGGGCTGAACACCGGGGAGCTGTTTTTT CASSPVGGLNTGELFF
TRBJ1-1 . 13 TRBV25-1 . TGTGCCAGCACTCGCCCGGGAGGGAAGGAAGCTTTCTTT CASTRPGGKEAFF
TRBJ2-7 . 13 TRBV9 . TGTGCCAGCAGCGGGGCGGGGAACTACGAGCAGTACTTC CASSGAGNYEQYF